The present entry profiles one TCR beta chain with its context. Its antigen is still unknown. Per-nucleotide qualities are absent, and no much larger clonotype sits a single base away. This specimen belongs to a study of blood T cell repertoires in COVID-19 (dated by TCRdb to 2018 to 2020). Broadly, across the study: Samples covering the acute and convalescent phases of COVID-19 were provided by collaborators in the United States, Italy and Spain. Subjects who had been exposed to COVID-19, were actively infected with it, or had recovered from it provided the deeply sampled blood TCRbeta repertoires that made up the dataset. The prospective study material was composed of cDNA or gDNA derived from T cells, B-cell-depleted T cells, or PBMCs. Where available, HLA class I and class II types were obtained from metadata supplied by the sample provider rather than from assay-based typing. The repertoires were released in a freely available public database meant as a resource for research on the immune response to SARS-CoV-2. A de-identified subject ID, COVID-19 status, age in years and sex were almost always included in the sample metadata. The samples were drawn from the first 160 participants of the ongoing ImmuneRACE study and from roughly 1,300 subjects provided by 6 global collaborators. The full study reports these points: How much clinical and demographic metadata was included differed by source and by participant, and the metadata was provided uncurated.

The immunoSEQ Assay, a bias-controlled multiplex PCR, was used to amplify TCRbeta CDR3 regions from genomic DNA. On the study's bioinformatics: The number of nucleated cells in each sample was estimated from the amplification of reference gene primers within the assay. To quantify the absolute abundance of each unique TCRbeta CDR3 rearrangement, sequence reads were collapsed and filtered. Productive Simpson clonality was computed per sample as the square root of Simpson's diversity index over productive rearrangements. Entries here come from immuneACCESS through TCRdb and include only in-frame sequences with V and J called. Some clones fail to appear in such tables; in the studies checked, an unresolved V gene covers under half of the shortfall, and the cause of the remainder is unknown. From that table come the V and J calls and clone size; the DNA was used to work out D and trimming. The sample table lists about 140,000 clones, 80% to 85% of them with a count of one. The ten largest clones capture almost 8.5% of the sample.

The collaborating institutions used their own protocols to collect whole blood in K2EDTA tubes. Collaborator samples were shipped for TCRbeta analysis as frozen whole blood, isolated PBMCs, or DNA extracted from either sample type. From the germline V gene, CDR1 is LGHNA and CDR2 is YSLEER. The junction shows trimming of 4 bases on V and 6 bases on J, and the gene matches do not reach 12 bases of it. Including the terminal cysteine and phenylalanine, the CDR3 comprises 17 residues. Kept here is only the CDR3 DNA, which spans 51 bases and is read in frame from base 1. The material sequenced was peripheral blood. The chain is encoded by TRBV4-3 joined to TRBJ2-2, and TRBD2 matches 9 of the central bases. The clonotype comes from a woman aged 60-75 years with active or convalescent COVID-19. The bases are TGCGCCAGCAGCCCGATACCGGTAGCGGGAGTCGCCGGGGAGCTGTTTTTT. This gives the protein CASSPIPVAGVAGELFF.